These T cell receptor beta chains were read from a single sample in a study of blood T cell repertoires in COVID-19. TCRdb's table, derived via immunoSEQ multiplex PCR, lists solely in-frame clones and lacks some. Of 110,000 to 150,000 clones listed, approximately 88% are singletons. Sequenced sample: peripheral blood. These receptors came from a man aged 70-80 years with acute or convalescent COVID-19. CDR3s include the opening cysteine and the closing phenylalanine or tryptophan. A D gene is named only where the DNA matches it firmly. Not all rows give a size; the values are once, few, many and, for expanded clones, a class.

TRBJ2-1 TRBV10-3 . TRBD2 TGTGCCATCAGTGGGGAGGCACTAGCGGGGGGTCACTCCTACAATGAGCAGTTCTTC CAISGEALAGGHSYNEQFF
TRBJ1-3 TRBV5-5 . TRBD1 TGTGCCAGCAGCTTGGTACAGGGGACTGGAAACACCATATATTTT CASSLVQGTGNTIYF
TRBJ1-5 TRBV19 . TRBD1 TGTGCCAGTAGGAGGACAGGGGGAAGCAATCAGCCCCAGCATTTT CASRRTGGSNQPQHF
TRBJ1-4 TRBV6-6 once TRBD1 TGTGCCAGCACCGGACAGGGCCTTACTAATGAAAAACTGTTTTTT CASTGQGLTNEKLFF
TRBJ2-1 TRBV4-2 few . TGTGCCAGCAGCCAAGTAACAACGGGAGTCCACAATGAGCAGTTCTTC CASSQVTTGVHNEQFF
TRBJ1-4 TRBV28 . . TGTGCCAGCAAATCCAGCCCCGAGGATGAACTGTTTTTT CASKSSPEDELFF
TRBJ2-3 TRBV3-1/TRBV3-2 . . TGTGCCAGCAGCCAAGACGGACTACCCGGTCTAGATACGCAGTATTTT CASSQDGLPGLDTQYF
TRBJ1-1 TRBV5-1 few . TGCGCCAGTTATGGGGCTAACACTGAAGCTTTCTTT CASYGANTEAFF
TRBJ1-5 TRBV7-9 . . TGTGCCAGCAGCTTAGTTCTCGACAGTACAGCGAGTCAGCCCCAGCATTTT CASSLVLDSTASQPQHF
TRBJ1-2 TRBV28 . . TGTGCCAGCAGCTCGACAGGTGAAAACTATGGCTACACCTTC CASSSTGENYGYTF
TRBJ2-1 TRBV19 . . TGTGCCAGTAGTATAGAAGCGTGGGCCTACAATGAGCAGTTCTTC CASSIEAWAYNEQFF
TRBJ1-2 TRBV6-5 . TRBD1 TGTGCCAGCAGTTACTCTGGGACAGTAAAGGGCTATGGCTACACCTTC CASSYSGTVKGYGYTF
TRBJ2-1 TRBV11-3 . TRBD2 TGTGCCAGCAGCAAAGGGGAGGGCTCCTACAATGAGCAGTTCTTC CASSKGEGSYNEQFF
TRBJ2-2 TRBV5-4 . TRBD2 TGTGCCGGGGGGCAGCGGGGGAAGAGAGTAGCCGGGGAGCTGTTTTTT CAGGQRGKRVAGELFF
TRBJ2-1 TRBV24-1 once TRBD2 TGTGCCACCAGTGATTTCTCTAGCGGGGTGAATGAGCAGTTCTTC CATSDFSSGVNEQFF
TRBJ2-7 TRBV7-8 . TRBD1 TGTGCCAGCAGCTTTGCAGGGGGCGAGCAGTACTTC CASSFAGGEQYF
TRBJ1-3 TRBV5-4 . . TGTGCCAGCAGCTCAGGGATCTCCGGAAACACCATATATTTT CASSSGISGNTIYF
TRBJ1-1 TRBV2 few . TGTGCCAGCAGTGGCTTGACGGGGTACACTGAAGCTTTCTTT CASSGLTGYTEAFF
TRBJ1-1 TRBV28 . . TGTGCCAGTAACCCCTCGAGCGGACCGAACACTGAAGCTTTCTTT CASNPSSGPNTEAFF
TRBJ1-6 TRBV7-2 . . TGTGCCAGCAGCCCCAACAGGGATAATTCACCCCTCCACTTT CASSPNRDNSPLHF
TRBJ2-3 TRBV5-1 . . TGCGCCAGCAGCCCCAGCCTGGGAGACCCTGGTTTCGGAGATACGCAGTATTTT CASSPSLGDPGFGDTQYF
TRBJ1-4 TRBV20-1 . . TGCAGTGCTAGTCGCGGAAAACTGTTTTTT CSASRGKLFF
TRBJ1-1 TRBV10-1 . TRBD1 TGCGCCAGCAGAAGACAGGGCGACACTGAAGCTTTCTTT CASRRQGDTEAFF
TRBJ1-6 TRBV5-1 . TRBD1 TGCGCCAGCAGCCGTACAGGGGACGCAAATAATTCACCCCTCCACTTT CASSRTGDANNSPLHF
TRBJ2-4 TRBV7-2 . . TGTGCCAGCAGCTTAGGAGCAGGGGCGAACATTCAGTACTTC CASSLGAGANIQYF
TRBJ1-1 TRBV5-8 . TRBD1 TGTGCCAGCAGCAACACCGGGACAGGCTTAAAAAGAGCTTTCTTT CASSNTGTGLKRAFF
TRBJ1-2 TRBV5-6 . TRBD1 TGTGCCAGCAGCCCCCTTTTTACAGGGGGCGCCTATGGCTACACCTTC CASSPLFTGGAYGYTF
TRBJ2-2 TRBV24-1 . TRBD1 TGTGCCACCAGTGACGACAGGGGAGGCGGCACCGGGGAGCTGTTTTTT CATSDDRGGGTGELFF
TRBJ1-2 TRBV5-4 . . TGTGCCAGCAGCTTGGGTGGGGAGGGGGACTATGGCTACACCTTC CASSLGGEGDYGYTF
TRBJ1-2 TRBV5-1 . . TGCGCCAGCAGCCCAGTGAACTATGGCTACACCTTC CASSPVNYGYTF
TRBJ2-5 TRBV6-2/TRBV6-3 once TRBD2 TGTGCCAGCAGTCAGACTAGCGGGTACGGAGAGACCCAGTACTTC CASSQTSGYGETQYF
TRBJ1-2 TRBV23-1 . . TGCGCCAGCAGTCAATCGTGGCCGGAGGCAAACTATGGCTACACCTTC CASSQSWPEANYGYTF
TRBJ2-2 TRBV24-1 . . TGTGCCACCAGTGATGTTGACAGGTCTGCCGGGGAGCTGTTTTTT CATSDVDRSAGELFF
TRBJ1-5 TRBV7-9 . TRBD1 TGTGCCAGCAGCCTGAGACAGGGGAGAGTGCCCCAGCATTTT CASSLRQGRVPQHF
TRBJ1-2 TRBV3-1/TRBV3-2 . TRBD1 TGTGCCAGCAGCCGGGGACAGGGGGCGATCAAGAATGGCTACACCTTC CASSRGQGAIKNGYTF
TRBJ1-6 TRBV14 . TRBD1 TGTGCCAGCAGCCCGGTCGGGCAGGGGGCATCACCCCTCCACTTT CASSPVGQGASPLHF
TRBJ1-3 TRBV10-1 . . TGCGCCAGCAGTGCGGACTACTCTGGAAACACCATATATTTT CASSADYSGNTIYF
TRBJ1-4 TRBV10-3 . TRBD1 TGTGCCATCAGTGACCCTGGACAGGCTAATGAAAAACTGTTTTTT CAISDPGQANEKLFF